One and the same sample provided the 10 T cell receptor beta chains below, sequenced in a study of metastatic and nonmetastatic thyroid tumors. Nobody among the patients had been given any treatment before thyroid surgery. TCRdb re-called clones from the PCR reads using MiXCR. The sample holds 10,000 to 13,000 clones, roughly two fifths seen once. Sequencing used tumor tissue. These receptor sequences come from a female donor with papillary thyroid cancer or a benign thyroid nodule (not recorded which). Some clones in this sample may be carry-over from other donors' samples.

The rearrangement links TRBV6-1 to TRBJ2-2; 8 positions agree with TRBD2. V was clipped by 8 bases and J by 6 bases; unmatched bases: 5. From germline, CDR1 is MNHNS and CDR2 SASEGT. This CDR3 is 13 amino acids long. This CDR3 is CASLREGSGELFF. CDR3 DNA: TGTGCCAGCCTCCGGGAGGGATCCGGGGAGCTGTTTTTT.

Ten or more counts support this clone. This chain connects TRBV30 to TRBJ1-4; D gene uncertain. Trimming took off 0 bases at V and 0 bases at J, with 5 bases between the two ends. Germline V CDR1 and CDR2: GTSNPN, SVGIG (reference sequence). This CDR3 is 14 amino acids long. CDR3 DNA sequence: TGTGCCTGGAGTGTCCCAGCAACTAATGAAAAACTGTTTTTT. The encoded protein is CAWSVPATNEKLFF.

The V and J genes are TRBV15 and TRBJ2-3, with 7 nucleotides matching TRBD2. Germline assignment: CDR1 LNHNV and CDR2 YYDKDF (reference sequence). The CDR3 spans 14 residues. V was clipped by 1 base and J by 6 bases; unmatched bases: 4. CDR3 coding DNA: TGTGCCACCAGCAGAGGACTAGCATCCGATACGCAGTATTTT. Amino acid sequence: CATSRGLASDTQYF.

About this clone: An end of the junction does not agree with germline; a read error may underlie this. The chain links TRBV6-2 or TRBV6-3 to TRBJ2-2, with 8 bases fitting TRBD2. Germline CDR1 is MNHEY and CDR2 is SVGEGT. The CDR3 contains 15 residues. The CDR3 bases are TGTACCAGCCGACTCGGGACTAGAGACACCGGGGAGCTGTTTTTT. This sequence encodes CTSRLGTRDTGELFF.

This clone has a handful of counts. The V call is TRBV6-1, the J call TRBJ1-5, with a tentative D call TRBD1 (5 bases). V was shortened by 3 bases and J by 6 bases, with 9 bases between the two germline ends. The length of the CDR3 is 13 residues. CDR1 MNHNS and CDR2 SASEGT come from the germline V gene. The CDR3 spells CASSDAGVQPQHF. DNA for the CDR3: TGTGCCAGCAGTGATGCGGGGGTTCAGCCCCAGCATTTT.

The rearrangement joins TRBV19 to TRBJ1-6, with D uncertain. The V gene lost 7 bases and the J gene lost 8 bases, with 21 bases spanning the gap. This CDR3 comprises 16 residues. Per the germline V gene, CDR1 is LNHDA and CDR2 is SQIVND (reference sequence). Here the CDR3 DNA reads TGTGCCAGTACCTCCCGAGAGGCAGGCGGACATTCACCCCTCCACTTT. It is translated as CASTSREAGGHSPLHF.

This clone is large (0.1 to 1%) within its sample. The chain has TRBV5-1 and TRBJ1-1; D unclear. CDR1 is SGHRS, CDR2 YFSETQ, per germline. This CDR3 has 13 residues. V was pared by 5 bases and J by 0 bases, with 8 bases between. CDR3 amino acids: CASRGIMNTEAFF. CDR3 in DNA: TGCGCCAGCAGGGGCATAATGAACACTGAAGCTTTCTTT.

The chain recombines TRBV6-1 with TRBJ2-7; TRBD2 agrees at 9 bases. The CDR3 covers 14 residues. With 6 bases clipped from V and 9 bases from J, the junction kept 12 bases outside the gene matches. The germline V gene encodes CDR1 MNHNS and CDR2 SASEGT. DNA for the CDR3: TGTGCCAGCAGGGGACGTTGGCAGACTAGCGGGCAGTACTTC. Protein sequence: CASRGRWQTSGQYF.

This sequence joins TRBV11-3 and TRBJ2-2; 13 bases agree with TRBD2. V gave up 8 bases and J gave up 7 bases; unmatched junction bases: 10. CDR1 SGHNT and CDR2 YENEEA come from the germline V gene. CDR3 length: 16 residues. The CDR3 is CASRGLAGDVGGELFF. The CDR3 DNA sequence: TGTGCCAGCCGTGGACTAGCGGGAGATGTTGGCGGGGAGCTGTTTTTT. Filled out from reference TRBV11-3 and TRBJ2-2, the complete variable domain reads EAGVVQSPRYKIIEKKQPVAFWCNPISGHNTLYWYLQNLGQGPELLIRYENEEAVDDSQLPKDRFSAERLKGVDSTLKIQPAELGDSAVYLCASRGLAGDVGGELFFGEGSRLTVL.

J is TRBJ2-2 and V is TRBV6-1; D perhaps matches TRBD2 (6 bases). Germline assignment: CDR1 MNHNS and CDR2 SASEGT. V was shortened by 6 bases and J by 3 bases, with 11 bases between the two germline ends. The length of the CDR3 is 14 residues. For the CDR3, the DNA is TGTGCCAGCAGAAGTGGGGAGGACACCGGGGAGCTGTTTTTT. Translated, it gives CASRSGEDTGELFF.